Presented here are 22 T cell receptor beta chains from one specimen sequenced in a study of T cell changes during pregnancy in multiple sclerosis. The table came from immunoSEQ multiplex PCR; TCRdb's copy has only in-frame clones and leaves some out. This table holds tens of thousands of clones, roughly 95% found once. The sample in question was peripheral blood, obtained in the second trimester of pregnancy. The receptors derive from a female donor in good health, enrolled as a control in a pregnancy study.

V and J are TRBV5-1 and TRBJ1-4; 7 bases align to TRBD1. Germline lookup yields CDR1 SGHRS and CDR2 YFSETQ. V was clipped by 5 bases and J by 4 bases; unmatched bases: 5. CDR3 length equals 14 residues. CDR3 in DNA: TGCGCCAGCAGGCCGGGACAGCTTAATGAAAAACTGTTTTTT. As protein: CASRPGQLNEKLFF.

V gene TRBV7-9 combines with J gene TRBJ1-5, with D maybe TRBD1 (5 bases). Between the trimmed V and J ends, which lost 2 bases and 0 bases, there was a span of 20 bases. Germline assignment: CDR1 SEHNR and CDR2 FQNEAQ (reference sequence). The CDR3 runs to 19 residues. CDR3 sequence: CASSLLSRGPEGSNQPQHF. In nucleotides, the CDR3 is TGTGCCAGCAGCTTACTTAGTAGGGGCCCGGAGGGTAGCAATCAGCCCCAGCATTTT.

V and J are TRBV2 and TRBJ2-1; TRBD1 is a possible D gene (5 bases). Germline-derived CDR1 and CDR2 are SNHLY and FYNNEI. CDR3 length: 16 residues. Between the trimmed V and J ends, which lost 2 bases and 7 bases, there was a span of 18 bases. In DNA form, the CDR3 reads TGTGCCAGCAGTGAATGGCGGTCAGGGCTTCAGAATGAGCAGTTCTTC. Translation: CASSEWRSGLQNEQFF.

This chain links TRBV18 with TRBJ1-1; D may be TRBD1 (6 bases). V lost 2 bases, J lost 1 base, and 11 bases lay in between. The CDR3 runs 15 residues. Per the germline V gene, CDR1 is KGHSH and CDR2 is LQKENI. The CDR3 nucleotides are TGTGCCAGCTCACCAGGTCAGGGGCGGAACACTGAAGCTTTCTTT. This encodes CASSPGQGRNTEAFF. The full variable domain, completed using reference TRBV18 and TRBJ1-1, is NAGVMQNPRHLVRRRGQEARLRCSPMKGHSHVYWYRQLPEEGLKFMVYLQKENIIDESGMPKERFSAEFPKEGPSILRIQQVVRGDSAAYFCASSPGQGRNTEAFFGQGTRLTVV.

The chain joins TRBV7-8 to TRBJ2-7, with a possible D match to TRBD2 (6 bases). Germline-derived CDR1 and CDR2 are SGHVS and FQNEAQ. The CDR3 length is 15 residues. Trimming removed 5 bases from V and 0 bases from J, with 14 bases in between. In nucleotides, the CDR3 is TGTGCCAGCAGCGCCAGCGGGCGGAGCTCCTACGAGCAGTACTTC. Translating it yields CASSASGRSSYEQYF.

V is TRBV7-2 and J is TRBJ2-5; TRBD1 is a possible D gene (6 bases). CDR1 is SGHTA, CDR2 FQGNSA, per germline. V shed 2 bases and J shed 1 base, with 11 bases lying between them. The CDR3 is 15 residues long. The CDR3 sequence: CASSLHGQSQETQYF. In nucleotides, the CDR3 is TGTGCCAGCAGCTTACATGGACAGTCCCAAGAGACCCAGTACTTC.

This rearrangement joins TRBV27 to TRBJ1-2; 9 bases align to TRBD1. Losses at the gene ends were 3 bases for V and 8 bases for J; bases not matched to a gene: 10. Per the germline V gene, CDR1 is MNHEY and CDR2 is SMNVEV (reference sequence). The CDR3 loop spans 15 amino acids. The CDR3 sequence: CASSFSSDRGNGYTF. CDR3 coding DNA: TGTGCCAGCAGTTTCTCCTCGGACAGGGGAAACGGCTACACCTTC.

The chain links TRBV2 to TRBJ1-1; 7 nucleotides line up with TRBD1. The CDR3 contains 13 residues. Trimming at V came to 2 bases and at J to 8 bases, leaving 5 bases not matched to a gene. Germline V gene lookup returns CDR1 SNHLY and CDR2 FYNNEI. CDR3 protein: CASSETRTGEAFF. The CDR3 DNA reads TGTGCCAGCAGTGAAACCCGGACAGGAGAAGCTTTCTTT.

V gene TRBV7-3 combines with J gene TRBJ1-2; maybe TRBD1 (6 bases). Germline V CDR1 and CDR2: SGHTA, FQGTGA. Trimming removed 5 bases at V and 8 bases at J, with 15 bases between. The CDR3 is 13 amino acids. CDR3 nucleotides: TGTGCCAGCAGCCAGTACAGGGAACGAGGCTACACCTTC. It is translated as CASSQYRERGYTF. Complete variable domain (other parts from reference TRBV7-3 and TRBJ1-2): GAGVSQTPSNKVTEKGKYVELRCDPISGHTALYWYRQSLGQGPEFLIYFQGTGAADDSGLPNDRFFAVRPEGSVSTLKIQRTERGDSAVYLCASSQYRERGYTFGSGTRLTVV.

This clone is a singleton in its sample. The CDR3 DNA sequence: TGTGCCAGCAGCTCCGGGACAGGGACTGGAAACACCATATATTTT. Translating it yields CASSSGTGTGNTIYF. The chain carries TRBV5-6 and TRBJ1-3, with 9 bases matching TRBD1. The CDR3 has 15 residues. Per germline, CDR1 SGHDT and CDR2 YYEEEE. Losses at the gene ends were 3 bases for V and 2 bases for J; bases not matched to a gene: 3.

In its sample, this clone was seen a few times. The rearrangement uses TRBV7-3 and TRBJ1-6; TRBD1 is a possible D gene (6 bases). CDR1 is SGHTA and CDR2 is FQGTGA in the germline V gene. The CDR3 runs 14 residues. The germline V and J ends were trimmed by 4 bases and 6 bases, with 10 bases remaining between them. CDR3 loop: CASSSQGANSPLHF. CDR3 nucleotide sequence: TGTGCCAGCAGCTCACAGGGAGCTAATTCACCCCTCCACTTT.

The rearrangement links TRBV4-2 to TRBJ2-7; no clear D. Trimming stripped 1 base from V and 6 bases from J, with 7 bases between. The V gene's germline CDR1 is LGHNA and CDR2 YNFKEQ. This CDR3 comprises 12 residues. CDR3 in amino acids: CASSQGSSEQYF. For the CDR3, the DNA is TGTGCCAGCAGCCAAGGTAGCAGCGAGCAGTACTTC.

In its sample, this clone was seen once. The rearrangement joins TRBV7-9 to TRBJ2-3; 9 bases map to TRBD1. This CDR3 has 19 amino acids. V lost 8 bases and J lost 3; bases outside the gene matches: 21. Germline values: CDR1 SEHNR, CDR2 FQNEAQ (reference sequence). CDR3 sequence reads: CASSGTGIRDPKTTDTQYF. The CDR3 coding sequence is TGTGCCAGCTCGGGGACAGGGATTCGGGACCCAAAAACGACAGATACGCAGTATTTT.

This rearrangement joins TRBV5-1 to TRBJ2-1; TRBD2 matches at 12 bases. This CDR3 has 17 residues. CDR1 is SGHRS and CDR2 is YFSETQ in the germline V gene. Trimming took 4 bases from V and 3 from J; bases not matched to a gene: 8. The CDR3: CASSAGGLAGLYNEQFF. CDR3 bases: TGCGCCAGCAGCGCCGGTGGACTAGCGGGGCTCTACAATGAGCAGTTCTTC.

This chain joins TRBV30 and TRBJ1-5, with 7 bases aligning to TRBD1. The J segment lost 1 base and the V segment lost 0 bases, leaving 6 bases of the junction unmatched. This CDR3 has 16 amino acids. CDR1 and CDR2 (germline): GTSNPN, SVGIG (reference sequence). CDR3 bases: TGTGCCTGGAGTGTAGGAGGGGGCGAGAGCAATCAGCCCCAGCATTTT. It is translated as CAWSVGGGESNQPQHF.

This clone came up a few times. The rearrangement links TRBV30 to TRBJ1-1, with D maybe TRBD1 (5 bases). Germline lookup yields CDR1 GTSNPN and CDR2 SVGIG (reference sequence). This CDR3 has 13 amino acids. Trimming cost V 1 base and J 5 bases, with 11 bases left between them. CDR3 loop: CAWSEGGGTEAFF. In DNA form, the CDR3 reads TGTGCCTGGAGTGAGGGCGGGGGAACTGAAGCTTTCTTT.

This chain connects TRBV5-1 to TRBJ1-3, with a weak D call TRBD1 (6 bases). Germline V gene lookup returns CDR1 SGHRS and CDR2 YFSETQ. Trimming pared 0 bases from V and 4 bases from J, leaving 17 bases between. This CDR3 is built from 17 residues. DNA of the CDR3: TGCGCCAGCAGCTTGGCCTGGGACACGGCGAGGGGAAACACCATATATTTT. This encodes CASSLAWDTARGNTIYF.

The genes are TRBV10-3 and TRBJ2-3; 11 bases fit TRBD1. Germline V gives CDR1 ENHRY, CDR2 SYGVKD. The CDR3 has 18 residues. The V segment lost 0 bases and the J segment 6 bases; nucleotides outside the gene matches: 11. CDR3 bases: TGTGCCATCAGTGAGTCACCCCGGGACAGGGGGTTGGGGGATACGCAGTATTTT. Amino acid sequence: CAISESPRDRGLGDTQYF.

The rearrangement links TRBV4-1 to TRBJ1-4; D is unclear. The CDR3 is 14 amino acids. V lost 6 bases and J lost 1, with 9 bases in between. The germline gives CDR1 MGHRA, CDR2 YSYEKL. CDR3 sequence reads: CASRNLRTNEKLFF. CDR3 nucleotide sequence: TGCGCCAGCAGGAATTTGCGAACTAATGAAAAACTGTTTTTT.

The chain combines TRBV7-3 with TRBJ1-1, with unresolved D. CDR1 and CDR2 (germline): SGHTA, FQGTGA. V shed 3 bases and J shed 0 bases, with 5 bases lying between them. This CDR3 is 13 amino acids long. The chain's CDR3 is CASSFEVNTEAFF. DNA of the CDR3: TGTGCCAGCAGCTTTGAGGTGAACACTGAAGCTTTCTTT.

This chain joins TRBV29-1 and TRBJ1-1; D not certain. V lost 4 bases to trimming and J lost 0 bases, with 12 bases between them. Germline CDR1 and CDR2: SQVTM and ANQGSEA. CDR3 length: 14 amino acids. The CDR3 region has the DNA TGCAGCGTTGTGAAGGAGTATGTGAACACTGAAGCTTTCTTT. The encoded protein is CSVVKEYVNTEAFF.

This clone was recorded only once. CDR3 sequence: CASSLNGRGNYGYTF. CDR3 sequence (DNA): TGTGCCAGCAGCTTAAACGGCAGGGGTAACTATGGCTACACCTTC. This rearrangement joins TRBV7-3 to TRBJ1-2, with D maybe TRBD1 (6 bases). CDR1 SGHTA and CDR2 FQGTGA come from the germline V gene. The CDR3 has 15 residues. Between the trimmed V and J ends, which lost 1 base and 1 base, there was a span of 10 bases.